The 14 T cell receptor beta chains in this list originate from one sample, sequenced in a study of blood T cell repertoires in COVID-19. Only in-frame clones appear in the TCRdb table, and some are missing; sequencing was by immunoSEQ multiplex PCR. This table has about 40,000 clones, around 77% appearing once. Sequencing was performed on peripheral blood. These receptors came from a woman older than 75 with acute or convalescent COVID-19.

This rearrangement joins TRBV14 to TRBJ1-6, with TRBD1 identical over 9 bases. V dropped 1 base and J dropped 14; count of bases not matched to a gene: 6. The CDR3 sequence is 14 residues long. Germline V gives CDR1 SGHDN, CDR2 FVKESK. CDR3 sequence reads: CASSQVTGQGALHF. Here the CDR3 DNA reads TGTGCCAGCAGCCAAGTTACGGGACAGGGAGCCCTCCACTTT. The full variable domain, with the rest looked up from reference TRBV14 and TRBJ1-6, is EAGVTQFPSHSVIEKGQTVTLRCDPISGHDNLYWYRRVMGKEIKFLLHFVKESKQDESGMPNNRFLAERTGGTYSTLKVQPAELEDSGVYFCASSQVTGQGALHFGNGTRLTVT.

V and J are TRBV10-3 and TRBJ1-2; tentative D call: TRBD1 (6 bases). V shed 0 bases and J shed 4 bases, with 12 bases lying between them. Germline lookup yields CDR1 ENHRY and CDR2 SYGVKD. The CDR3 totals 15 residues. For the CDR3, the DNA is TGTGCCATCAGTGAGTCATTGGACAGAGGCTATGGCTACACCTTC. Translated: CAISESLDRGYGYTF.

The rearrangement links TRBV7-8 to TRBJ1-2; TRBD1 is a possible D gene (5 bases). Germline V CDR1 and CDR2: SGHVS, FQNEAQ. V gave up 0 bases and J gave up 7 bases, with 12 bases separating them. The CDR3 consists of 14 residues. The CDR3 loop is CASSLARQGGGYTF. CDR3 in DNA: TGTGCCAGCAGCTTAGCGCGCCAGGGTGGTGGCTACACCTTC.

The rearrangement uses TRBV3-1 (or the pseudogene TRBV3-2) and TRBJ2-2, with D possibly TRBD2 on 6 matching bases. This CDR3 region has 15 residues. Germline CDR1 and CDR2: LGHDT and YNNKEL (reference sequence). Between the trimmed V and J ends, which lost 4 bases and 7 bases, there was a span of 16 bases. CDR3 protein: CASSPGGAVIGELFF. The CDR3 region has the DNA TGTGCCAGCAGCCCCGGGGGTGCGGTCATCGGGGAGCTGTTTTTT.

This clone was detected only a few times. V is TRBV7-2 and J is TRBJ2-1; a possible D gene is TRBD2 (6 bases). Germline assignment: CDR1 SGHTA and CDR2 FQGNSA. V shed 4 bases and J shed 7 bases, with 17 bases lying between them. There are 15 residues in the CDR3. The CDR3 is CASSSSGPGGNEQFF. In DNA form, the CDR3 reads TGTGCCAGCAGCTCCTCCGGCCCCGGAGGGAATGAGCAGTTCTTC.

The CDR3 reads CAWRRTGGSYGYTF. The CDR3 DNA reads TGTGCCTGGAGGCGGACAGGGGGTTCCTATGGCTACACCTTC. The rearrangement links TRBV30 to TRBJ1-2, with TRBD1 identical over 10 bases. CDR1 and CDR2 from the germline V gene are GTSNPN and SVGIG (reference sequence). With 3 bases clipped from V and 4 bases from J, the junction kept 5 bases outside the gene matches. The CDR3 has 14 residues.

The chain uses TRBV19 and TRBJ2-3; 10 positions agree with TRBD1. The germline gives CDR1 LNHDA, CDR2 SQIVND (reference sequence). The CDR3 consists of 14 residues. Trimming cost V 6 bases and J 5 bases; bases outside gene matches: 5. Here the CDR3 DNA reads TGTGCCAGTAGGGACAGGGGGTTGATAGATACGCAGTATTTT. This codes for CASRDRGLIDTQYF.

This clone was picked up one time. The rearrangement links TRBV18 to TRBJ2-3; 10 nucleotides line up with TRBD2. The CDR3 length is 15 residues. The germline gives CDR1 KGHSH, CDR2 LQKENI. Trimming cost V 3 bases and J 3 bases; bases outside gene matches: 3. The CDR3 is CASSPGLAATDTQYF. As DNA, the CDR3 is TGTGCCAGCTCACCCGGACTAGCGGCGACAGATACGCAGTATTTT.

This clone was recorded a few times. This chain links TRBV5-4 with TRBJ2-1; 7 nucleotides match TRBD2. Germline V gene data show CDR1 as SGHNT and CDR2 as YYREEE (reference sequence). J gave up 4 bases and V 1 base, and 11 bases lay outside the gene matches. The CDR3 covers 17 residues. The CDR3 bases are TGTGCCAGCAGCTTGAGCTCGGCGGGAGTCAGTTACAATGAGCAGTTCTTC. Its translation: CASSLSSAGVSYNEQFF.

CDR3 amino acids: CASSRRTTPYEQYF. Written as DNA, the CDR3 is TGTGCCAGCAGCCGCCGGACTACTCCCTACGAGCAGTACTTC. The chain couples TRBV6-1 to TRBJ2-7; TRBD2 might be the D (6 bases). Germline V lookup: CDR1 MNHNS, CDR2 SASEGT. This CDR3 is built from 14 residues. V was trimmed by 6 bases and J by 2 bases, leaving 14 bases between them.

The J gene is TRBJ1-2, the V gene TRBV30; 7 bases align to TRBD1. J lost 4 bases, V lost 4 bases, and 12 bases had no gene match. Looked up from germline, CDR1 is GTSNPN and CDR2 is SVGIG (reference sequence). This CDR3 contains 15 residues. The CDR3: CAWKPRTGASYGYTF. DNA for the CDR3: TGTGCCTGGAAGCCCCGGACAGGAGCGTCCTATGGCTACACCTTC.

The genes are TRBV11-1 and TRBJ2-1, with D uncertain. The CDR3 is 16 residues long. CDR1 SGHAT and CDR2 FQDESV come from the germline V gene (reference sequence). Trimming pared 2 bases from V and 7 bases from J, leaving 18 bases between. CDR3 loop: CASSLTPLRWRNEQFF. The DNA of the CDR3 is TGTGCCAGCAGCTTAACCCCCTTGCGTTGGAGAAATGAGCAGTTCTTC.

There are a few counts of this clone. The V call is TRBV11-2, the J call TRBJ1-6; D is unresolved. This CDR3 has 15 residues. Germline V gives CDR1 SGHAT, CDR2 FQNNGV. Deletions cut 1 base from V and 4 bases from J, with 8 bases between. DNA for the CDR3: TGTGCCAGCAGCTTAGCTAGGCAGTATAATTCACCCCTCCACTTT. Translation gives CASSLARQYNSPLHF.

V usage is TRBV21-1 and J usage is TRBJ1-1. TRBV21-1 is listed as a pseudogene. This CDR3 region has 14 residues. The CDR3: CASSKAEHLRGAFF. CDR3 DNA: TGTGCCAGCAGCAAAGCTGAACACCTTCGGGGAGCTTTCTTT.